Shown below are 11 T cell receptor beta chains from a single sample sequenced in a study of blood T cell repertoires in COVID-19. Produced via immunoSEQ multiplex PCR; TCRdb's table is partial and in-frame only. The sample includes 71,000 or so clones, roughly 80% of them seen just once. Sequences were obtained from peripheral blood. The receptors derive from a man in his 70s with acute or convalescent COVID-19.

The chain combines TRBV29-1 with TRBJ1-2, with 9 nucleotides matching TRBD1. V trimming: 3 bases; J trimming: 6 bases; junction bases outside the gene matches: 11. This CDR3 contains 15 residues. Per the germline V gene, CDR1 is SQVTM and CDR2 is ANQGSEA. CDR3 sequence reads: CSVEGQGQGRNGYTF. The CDR3, as DNA: TGCAGCGTTGAGGGCCAGGGACAGGGTAGAAATGGCTACACCTTC.

V and J are TRBV27 and TRBJ2-7; tentatively, D is TRBD1 (6 bases). Germline V lookup: CDR1 MNHEY, CDR2 SMNVEV (reference sequence). The CDR3 totals 13 residues. The ends were cut back, 8 bases at V and 5 bases at J, with 16 bases in the middle. CDR3 in amino acids: CASSYRDNHEQYF. The CDR3 DNA sequence: TGTGCCAGCTCGTACCGGGACAACCACGAGCAGTACTTC.

This clone came up once. The chain uses TRBV5-4 and TRBJ2-7, with D perhaps TRBD2 (5 bases). The V and J ends lost 3 bases and 5 bases respectively, with 18 bases between them. Germline V lookup: CDR1 SGHNT, CDR2 YYREEE (reference sequence). This CDR3 has 15 amino acids. The CDR3 loop reads CASSSRFGDPHEQYF. CDR3 sequence (DNA): TGTGCCAGCAGCTCACGATTCGGGGATCCCCACGAGCAGTACTTC.

This clone was recorded only once. The chain is built from TRBV28 and TRBJ2-2, with TRBD2 matching over 12 bases. The V segment lost 2 bases and the J segment 14 bases; nucleotides outside the gene matches: 9. Germline CDR1 MDHEN, CDR2 SYDVKM. The CDR3 is made up of 15 amino acids. As DNA, the CDR3 is TGTGCCAGCAGTTTACTAGGACTAGCGGGACGTGACCTGTTTTTT. Translating gives CASSLLGLAGRDLFF.

This clone was counted ten times or more. The chain couples TRBV28 to TRBJ2-3; TRBD2 matches at 13 bases. Germline V gives CDR1 MDHEN, CDR2 SYDVKM. J gave up 6 bases and V 3 bases, and 9 bases lay outside the gene matches. This CDR3 has 17 amino acids. In DNA form, the CDR3 reads TGTGCCAGCAGTTTGGGGGGACTAGCGGGAAACCTGGATACGCAGTATTTT. Translated, it gives CASSLGGLAGNLDTQYF. Using reference TRBV28 and TRBJ2-3 for the parts outside the CDR3, the full variable domain is DVKVTQSSRYLVKRTGEKVFLECVQDMDHENMFWYRQDPGLGLRLIYFSYDVKMKEKGDIPEGYSVSREKKERFSLILESASTNQTSMYLCASSLGGLAGNLDTQYFGPGTRLTVL.

Only one count was recorded for this clone. The chain recombines TRBV7-6 with TRBJ2-5; unclear D gene. V was trimmed by 5 bases and J by 2 bases, leaving 3 bases between them. The CDR3 is 11 amino acids. Per the germline V gene, CDR1 is SGHVS and CDR2 is FNYEAQ. For the CDR3, the DNA is TGTGCCAGCAGCCTTCAAGAGACCCAGTACTTC. It translates to CASSLQETQYF.

CDR3 DNA: TGTGCCAGCAGCTCCGCCGGGACTAGTGGCTACGAGACCCAGTACTTC. Residues: CASSSAGTSGYETQYF. This chain links TRBV11-3 with TRBJ2-5, with TRBD2 matching 8 bases. In germline, CDR1 is SGHNT, CDR2 YENEEA. V was pared by 4 bases and J by 5 bases, with 12 bases of the junction left unmatched. The CDR3 consists of 16 residues.

This clone was seen a few times. The rearrangement joins TRBV6-5 to TRBJ2-7, with D unresolved. Trimming stripped 2 bases from V and 4 bases from J, with 9 bases between. The germline V gene encodes CDR1 MNHEY and CDR2 SVGAGI. The CDR3 runs to 13 residues. This chain's CDR3 is CASSYERRYEQYF. CDR3 DNA sequence: TGTGCCAGCAGTTACGAGCGACGGTACGAGCAGTACTTC.

The rearrangement links TRBV10-3 to TRBJ1-1; D is unclear. Trimming left V 0 bases short and J 4 bases short, with 12 bases between. Germline values: CDR1 ENHRY, CDR2 SYGVKD. CDR3 length: 15 residues. CDR3 protein: CAISESGGKGTEAFF. As DNA, the CDR3 is TGTGCCATCAGTGAGTCGGGAGGAAAGGGCACTGAAGCTTTCTTT.

The chain recombines TRBV19 with TRBJ2-7; no reliable D call. Trimming cost V 0 bases and J 7 bases, with 7 bases left between them. This CDR3 has 12 amino acids. CDR1 is LNHDA and CDR2 is SQIVND in the germline V gene (reference sequence). The CDR3 loop reads CASSIDLGEQYF. The CDR3 DNA sequence: TGTGCCAGTAGTATAGATCTCGGGGAGCAGTACTTC. The full variable domain, completed using reference TRBV19 and TRBJ2-7, is DGGITQSPKYLFRKEGQNVTLSCEQNLNHDAMYWYRQDPGQGLRLIYYSQIVNDFQKGDIAEGYSVSREKKESFPLTVTSAQKNPTAFYLCASSIDLGEQYFGPGTRLTVT.

The sample holds a few counts of this clone. The chain is built from TRBV29-1 and TRBJ2-5, with 10 bases identical to TRBD2. V was clipped by 2 bases and J by 4 bases; unmatched bases: 4. This CDR3 has 14 residues. The germline V gene encodes CDR1 SQVTM and CDR2 ANQGSEA. The CDR3 coding sequence is TGCAGCGTTGAACTAGCGGGAGAGGTAGAGACCCAGTACTTC. Its protein is CSVELAGEVETQYF.